The T cell receptor (beta chain) under discussion was sequenced for a study of Ad26.COV2.S vaccination and SARS-CoV-2 variants. Background on the study: Donor was assigned to the Ad26.COV2.S arm of trial COV1001.

The sample's treatment: some 20 received Ad26.COV2.S at low or high dose, single or two shots; 5 received placebo; per-sample allocation not given. At day 63 after the first vaccine or placebo injection, samples were drawn. An Ad26 vector was used to express Wuhan-strain SARS-CoV-2 spike as the vaccine. Repertoires were generated with immunoSEQ multiplex PCR, while TCRdb's copy carries only in-frame clones and drops some. Of approximately 300,000 clones listed, roughly 80% are singletons. Trimming shortened V by 0 bases and J by 4 bases, and 19 bases separated the two germline ends. The CDR3 sequence is 17 residues long. Per the germline V gene, CDR1 is SGHRS and CDR2 is YFSETQ.

The material was peripheral blood, obtained in a trial of Ad26.COV2.S vaccine versus placebo. This sequence was found in a person aged 18 to 65 who received the Ad26.COV2.S COVID-19 vaccine or a placebo. The chain uses TRBV5-1 and TRBJ1-2; D is uncertain. CDR3 DNA sequence: TGCGCCAGCAGCTTGGGCGCAGGAGATCTTAATATCTATGGCTACACCTTC. Its protein is CASSLGAGDLNIYGYTF.